These 7 T cell receptor beta chains originate from one sample sequenced in a study of response to subunit inactivated influenza vaccine (dated by TCRdb to the late 2010s). Library method: RT-PCR. Sequencer: Illumina HiSeq 2500. TCRdb took the public reads, trimmed them with fastp at Q25, ran MiXCR for clone calling and kept in-frame beta chains. One record per CDR3 amino acid sequence lists the most common genes and DNA. A total of a few hundred thousand distinct CDR3 sequences appear in this sample, around 15% of them only once. In total, the top ten clones hold more than 9.5% of the sample. The starting material was PBMCs from blood, obtained approximately 13 days after vaccination. These TCRs come from a man over 45 who received an inactivated influenza vaccine. Donor details come from another sample of the same person, matched by shared clones.

This clonotype was seen a few times. The chain joins TRBV7-8 to TRBJ2-1; D is perhaps TRBD1 or TRBD2 (5 bases each). Germline CDR1 is SGHVS and CDR2 is FQNEAQ. This CDR3 is built from 15 residues. V lost 4 bases and J 6 bases, leaving 16 bases between the germline ends. The CDR3 is CASSSGPGRFNEQFF. The CDR3 DNA reads TGTGCCAGCAGCTCGGGACCGGGCCGGTTCAATGAGCAGTTCTTC.

This clonotype was found many times. The chain joins TRBV28 to TRBJ2-5; 7 bases line up with TRBD1. The V gene's germline CDR1 is MDHEN and CDR2 SYDVKM. The CDR3 contains 15 residues. V was pared by 2 bases and J by 2 bases, with 5 bases of the junction left unmatched. In DNA, the CDR3 is TGTGCCAGCAGTTTAATCGGCAGGGGGCAAGAGACCCAGTACTTC. Its translation: CASSLIGRGQETQYF.

This clonotype was seen a few times. The chain joins TRBV12-3 or TRBV12-4 to TRBJ2-7; D not resolved. V lost 3 bases to trimming and J lost 3 bases, with 9 bases between them. The CDR3 runs 13 residues. The CDR3 sequence: CASSLSFHYEQYF. CDR3 nucleotides: TGTGCCAGCAGTTTGAGCTTCCACTACGAGCAGTACTTC.

The chain combines TRBV20-1 with TRBJ1-1, with TRBD1 matching over 9 bases. Germline values: CDR1 DFQATT, CDR2 SNEGSKA (reference sequence). The CDR3 has 13 amino acids. After removal of 4 bases from V and 2 bases from J, the junction contained 2 bases not matched to a gene. CDR3 nucleotides: TGCAGTGCTACACAGGGGGCTAACACTGAAGCTTTCTTT. Its protein product is CSATQGANTEAFF.

The chain recombines TRBV29-1 with TRBJ2-5; 7 bases are shared with TRBD1. V lost 0 bases to trimming and J lost 1 base; unmatched junction nucleotides: 20. The CDR3 contains 20 residues. The germline V gene encodes CDR1 SQVTM and CDR2 ANQGSEA. The CDR3 protein is CSVEDHTGVTRTRFQETQYF. The CDR3 DNA follows: TGCAGCGTTGAAGATCACACAGGGGTTACTAGAACCAGATTCCAAGAGACCCAGTACTTC.

This clonotype was recorded at least ten times. The chain uses TRBV4-3 and TRBJ2-3; D ambiguous. CDR1 is LGHNA and CDR2 is YSLEER in the germline V gene. Between the trimmed V and J ends, which lost 0 bases and 6 bases, there was a span of 7 bases. The CDR3 is 13 amino acids. This chain's CDR3 is CASSQDFQDTQYF. Here the CDR3 DNA reads TGCGCCAGCAGCCAAGATTTTCAGGATACGCAGTATTTT.

CDR3 sequence reads: CASSERGAGGEKLFF. In DNA form, the CDR3 reads TGTGCCAGCAGTGAGCGGGGAGCCGGGGGCGAAAAACTGTTTTTT. This rearrangement joins TRBV2 to TRBJ1-4, with D possibly matching TRBD1 (6 bases). V dropped 3 bases and J dropped 8 bases, with 16 bases sitting between them. The germline V gene encodes CDR1 SNHLY and CDR2 FYNNEI. The CDR3 spans 15 residues. The whole variable domain, filled in from reference TRBV2 and TRBJ1-4, reads EPEVTQTPSHQVTQMGQEVILRCVPISNHLYFYWYRQILGQKVEFLVSFYNNEISEKSEIFDDQFSVERPDGSNFTLKIRSTKLEDSAMYFCASSERGAGGEKLFFGSGTQLSVL.